These 8 T cell receptor beta chains were sequenced from one sample in a study of molecular identifiers for immune sequencing clone quantification. MiXCR, applied by TCRdb to the PCR reads, yields one record per CDR3 protein. The table lists over 550,000 distinct CDR3 sequences, about 25% of them singletons. The sample consisted of naive CD8+ T cells from blood, with Jurkat cell RNA spiked in. Regarding subset: FACS-sorted CD8+CD4-CCR7+CD45RA+ naive T cells. Every receptor here comes from a human donor in good health. Some libraries in this study had Jurkat cell RNA spiked in.

This clonotype has only a few counts. This sequence joins TRBV21-1 and TRBJ1-5. TRBV21-1 is a pseudogene locus. The CDR3 is 15 amino acids. CDR3 protein: CASSSLSRNNQPQHF. The CDR3 DNA is TGTGCCAGCAGCTCTCTCTCGAGGAACAATCAGCCCCAGCATTTT.

Comments on this clonotype: A much larger clone lies a single base off, so this may be a read error. V gene TRBV19 combines with J gene TRBJ2-3; 7 bases fit TRBD2. With V trimmed by 3 bases and J by 2 bases, 8 bases remained unmatched. CDR1 is LNHDA, CDR2 SQIVND, per germline (reference sequence). The CDR3 totals 16 residues. CDR3 nucleotide sequence: TGTGCCAGTAGTATTGTAGTGGGGGGGATCACAGATACGCAGTATTTT. Its protein product is CASSIVVGGITDTQYF.

This clonotype was counted at least ten times. The rearrangement uses TRBV4-1 and TRBJ1-6; D call uncertain. Per the germline V gene, CDR1 is MGHRA and CDR2 is YSYEKL. The CDR3 contains 12 residues. The V end lost 3 bases, the J end lost 10 bases, and 7 bases lay between the germline ends. CDR3: CASSHVGSPLHF. CDR3 coding DNA: TGCGCCAGCAGCCACGTAGGATCACCCCTCCACTTT.

In its sample, this clonotype was seen many times. The chain combines TRBV4-3 with TRBJ2-3, with a tentative D call TRBD2 (7 bases). Germline V gene sequence: CDR1 LGHNA, CDR2 YSLEER. The germline V and J ends were trimmed by 0 bases and 0 bases, with 13 bases remaining between them. CDR3 length equals 17 residues. The CDR3 sequence is CASSQDRAGASTDTQYF. As DNA, the CDR3 is TGCGCCAGCAGCCAAGATCGGGCGGGGGCTAGCACAGATACGCAGTATTTT.

On this clonotype itself: The junction departs from the called germline gene at one end, perhaps through a read error. The chain joins TRBV12-5 to TRBJ2-7; either TRBD1 or TRBD2 may supply D (5 bases each). This CDR3 spans 12 amino acids. CDR1 is LGHNT and CDR2 is FRNRAP in the germline V gene. In DNA, the CDR3 is TGTGCTAGTGGTTTGGAATGGGACGAGCAGCACTTC. It is translated as CASGLEWDEQHF.

This clonotype was observed at least ten times. The gene calls are TRBV27 and TRBJ2-3; 9 positions agree with TRBD2. The germline V gene encodes CDR1 MNHEY and CDR2 SMNVEV (reference sequence). The CDR3 runs 15 residues. With 7 bases clipped from V and 6 bases from J, the junction kept 11 bases outside the gene matches. The CDR3 reads CASTLAGNPGDTQYF. For the CDR3, the DNA is TGTGCCAGCACGCTAGCGGGGAACCCGGGGGATACGCAGTATTTT.

This clonotype was found a few times. The chain carries TRBV18 and TRBJ2-7; the D call may be TRBD1 or TRBD2 (5 bases each). Germline CDR1 KGHSH, CDR2 LQKENI. V lost 2 bases and J lost 0, with 14 bases in between. The CDR3 runs 16 residues. The CDR3, as DNA: TGTGCCAGCTCACCAGGGTCCCCAGGGAGCTCCTACGAGCAGTACTTC. Its translation is CASSPGSPGSSYEQYF.

Only a few counts were recorded for this clonotype. The V gene is TRBV7-9, the J gene TRBJ1-1; D remains ambiguous. CDR3 length equals 14 residues. Germline CDR1 is SEHNR and CDR2 is FQNEAQ (reference sequence). V dropped 1 base and J dropped 2 bases, with 8 bases sitting between them. The CDR3 loop reads CASSLETANTEAFF. CDR3 DNA: TGTGCCAGCAGCTTAGAAACAGCCAACACTGAAGCTTTCTTT.